The 22 T cell receptor beta chains below were found in one sample sequenced in a study of CD8 T cells in ankylosing spondylitis. Via MiXCR, TCRdb re-called the 5' RACE reads, giving one row per CDR3 protein. The sample consists of approximately 90,000 distinct CDR3 sequences, about 8% of them appearing once. Material for sequencing was blood, either unsorted or a sorted T cell fraction (not recorded which). These receptors were taken from a male donor with ankylosing spondylitis or in good health (not recorded which).

There are many counts of this clonotype. The chain recombines TRBV7-9 with TRBJ2-1; D gene unclear. V was trimmed by 5 bases and J by 7 bases, leaving 3 bases between them. The germline V gene encodes CDR1 SEHNR and CDR2 FQNEAQ (reference sequence). CDR3 length: 10 amino acids. The CDR3 protein is CASSRNEQFF. In DNA form, the CDR3 reads TGTGCCAGCAGCCGTAATGAGCAGTTCTTC. The full variable domain, its missing parts supplied by reference TRBV7-9 and TRBJ2-1, is DTGVSQNPRHKITKRGQNVTFRCDPISEHNRLYWYRQTLGQGPEFLTYFQNEAQLEKSRLLSDRFSAERPKGSFSTLEIQRTEQGDSAMYLCASSRNEQFFGPGTRLTVL.

This clonotype occurred many times. The chain links TRBV12-3 or TRBV12-4 to TRBJ2-5; D call uncertain. CDR3 length: 15 amino acids. V lost 7 bases, J lost 1 base, and 16 bases lay in between. The chain's CDR3 is CASTPRVMLQETQYF. DNA for the CDR3: TGTGCCAGCACCCCGAGAGTGATGCTCCAAGAGACCCAGTACTTC.

On this clonotype: One junction end disagrees with the germline gene, perhaps due to a read error. The chain uses TRBV6-2 or TRBV6-3 and TRBJ2-3; 8 bases map to TRBD2. This CDR3 region has 15 residues. Germline CDR1 MNHEY, CDR2 SVGEGT. In DNA form, the CDR3 reads TGTGCCAACAGTTACTGGCGGGGGGACGGGGATACGCAGTATTTT. It yields the protein CANSYWRGDGDTQYF.

Note on this clonotype: This clone may be a read error of a much larger clone one base away. The conserved phenylalanine or tryptophan is not found at the CDR3 terminus, so this likely reflects a read error. The V call is TRBV20-1, the J call TRBJ2-7; possible D gene TRBD2, 6 bases. The CDR3 contains 15 residues. V dropped 3 bases and J dropped 4 bases, with 19 bases sitting between them. Germline CDR1 is DFQATT and CDR2 is SNEGSKA (reference sequence). This CDR3 reads CSASGRAPAGYEQYS. CDR3 DNA: TGCAGTGCTAGTGGGCGGGCCCCCGCGGGGTACGAGCAGTACTCC.

This clonotype has a count of ten or more. The chain is built from TRBV6-5 and TRBJ2-2, with D unresolved. Germline CDR1 and CDR2: MNHEY and SVGAGI. CDR3 length equals 14 residues. V lost 3 bases to trimming and J lost 3 bases, with 8 bases between them. The CDR3 loop is CASSYDKHTGELFF. Written as DNA, the CDR3 is TGTGCCAGCAGTTATGATAAGCACACCGGGGAGCTGTTTTTT.

This clonotype was counted ten times or more. The genes are TRBV5-1 and TRBJ1-3; possible D gene TRBD1, 5 bases. Germline V gives CDR1 SGHRS, CDR2 YFSETQ. This CDR3 comprises 16 residues. Trimming left V 4 bases short and J 2 bases short, with 16 bases between. DNA for the CDR3: TGCGCCAGCAGCGCGGGACTCCTAGGGCCTGGAAACACCATATATTTT. It encodes CASSAGLLGPGNTIYF.

This clonotype was found many times. The V and J genes are TRBV12-5 and TRBJ2-7, with a weak D call TRBD2 (6 bases). V dropped 5 bases and J dropped 3 bases, with 8 bases sitting between them. Germline V lookup: CDR1 LGHNT, CDR2 FRNRAP. The CDR3 runs 12 residues. DNA of the CDR3: TGTGCTAGTGGTACGGACTACTACGAGCAGTACTTC. This translates into CASGTDYYEQYF.

The rearrangement uses TRBV6-1 and TRBJ1-1; no clear D. CDR1 and CDR2 from the germline V gene are MNHNS and SASEGT. Trimming left V 2 bases short and J 0 bases short, with 16 bases between. The CDR3 has 17 amino acids. CDR3 coding DNA: TGTGCCAGCAGTGAATTTAGGGTTGTGGGTATGAACACTGAAGCTTTCTTT. Translation gives CASSEFRVVGMNTEAFF.

The rearrangement uses TRBV29-1 and TRBJ2-5, with 8 bases lining up with TRBD1. Germline trimming cut 8 bases from V and 2 bases from J; bases unmatched to any gene: 7. CDR3 length: 13 residues. Germline CDR1 and CDR2: SQVTM and ANQGSEA. The chain's CDR3 is CSSTRTGQETQYF. For the CDR3, the DNA is TGCAGCTCGACCCGGACAGGGCAAGAGACCCAGTACTTC.

This clonotype was counted at least ten times. This rearrangement joins TRBV29-1 to TRBJ1-4; tentatively, D is TRBD1 (5 bases). The CDR3 runs 12 residues. Germline CDR1 reads SQVTM; CDR2 reads ANQGSEA. Between the trimmed V and J ends, which lost 0 bases and 7 bases, there was a span of 6 bases. CDR3 bases: TGCAGCGTTGAAGATGGGGGTGAAAAACTGTTTTTT. This sequence encodes CSVEDGGEKLFF.

This clonotype was counted between two and nine times. V gene TRBV7-6 combines with J gene TRBJ2-2, with D possibly TRBD2 on 6 matching bases. The CDR3 runs 14 residues. V dropped 1 base and J dropped 5 bases, with 8 bases sitting between them. Looked up from germline, CDR1 is SGHVS and CDR2 is FNYEAQ. In DNA, the CDR3 is TGTGCCAGCAGCTTAGTTGGGGGGACCGGGGAGCTGTTTTTT. This sequence encodes CASSLVGGTGELFF.

Many counts were recorded for this clonotype. The J gene is TRBJ2-1, the V gene TRBV4-3; TRBD2 aligns across 7 bases. The J segment lost 5 bases and the V segment lost 3 bases, leaving 13 bases of the junction unmatched. Germline-derived CDR1 and CDR2 are LGHNA and YSLEER. This CDR3 spans 17 amino acids. CDR3 DNA: TGCGCCAGCAGCCAGGGTTTAGCGGGCACCCTCCACAATGAGCAGTTCTTC. It translates to CASSQGLAGTLHNEQFF.

The gene calls are TRBV20-1 and TRBJ2-1; D possibly matches TRBD1 or TRBD2 (5 bases each). Germline V CDR1 and CDR2: DFQATT, SNEGSKA (reference sequence). The CDR3 loop spans 15 amino acids. V lost 5 bases and J 7 bases, leaving 21 bases between the germline ends. CDR3 amino acids: CSACSPTARENEQFF. CDR3 coding DNA: TGCAGTGCTTGCTCCCCCACAGCCAGGGAGAATGAGCAGTTCTTC.

The rearrangement links TRBV7-2 to TRBJ2-3; D may be TRBD2 (7 bases). Trimming stripped 0 bases from V and 8 bases from J, with 15 bases between. Germline CDR1 SGHTA, CDR2 FQGNSA. This CDR3 region has 15 residues. CDR3 region: CASSLAGGRGATQYF. The CDR3, as DNA: TGTGCCAGCAGCTTAGCGGGGGGGCGGGGAGCTACGCAGTATTTT. Together with reference TRBV7-2 and TRBJ2-3, the CDR3 gives the full variable domain: GAGVSQSPSNKVTEKGKDVELRCDPISGHTALYWYRQSLGQGLEFLIYFQGNSAPDKSGLPSDRFSAERTGGSVSTLTIQRTQQEDSAVYLCASSLAGGRGATQYFGPGTRLTVL.

Many counts were recorded for this clonotype. The chain links TRBV7-2 to TRBJ2-1; 12 nucleotides align to TRBD2. Looked up from germline, CDR1 is SGHTA and CDR2 is FQGNSA. Germline trimming cut 3 bases from V and 9 bases from J; bases unmatched to any gene: 9. This CDR3 spans 16 amino acids. CDR3 nucleotide sequence: TGTGCCAGCAGCTTCCCCGGGCTAGCGGGAGGGCGTGAGCAGTTCTTC. This encodes CASSFPGLAGGREQFF. Complete variable domain (other parts from reference TRBV7-2 and TRBJ2-1): GAGVSQSPSNKVTEKGKDVELRCDPISGHTALYWYRQSLGQGLEFLIYFQGNSAPDKSGLPSDRFSAERTGGSVSTLTIQRTQQEDSAVYLCASSFPGLAGGREQFFGPGTRLTVL.

On this clonotype itself: This could be a read error, since a much larger clone is one nucleotide away. This chain uses TRBV5-1 with TRBJ2-7; 7 bases align to TRBD1. CDR1 is SGHRS and CDR2 is YFSETQ in the germline V gene. CDR3 size: 15 residues. This CDR3 reads CAGSPRQGVPWEQYF. CDR3 coding DNA: TGCGCCGGCAGCCCCCGGCAGGGGGTTCCTTGGGAGCAGTACTTC.

This clonotype was picked up many times. The chain has TRBV2 and TRBJ1-2, with 7 nucleotides matching TRBD1. Germline loops: CDR1 SNHLY, CDR2 FYNNEI. The CDR3 runs 14 residues. The V gene end was trimmed by 4 bases and the J gene end by 5 bases; junction bases not matched to a gene: 7. The chain's CDR3 is CASSGTGRTYGYTF. The CDR3 region has the DNA TGTGCCAGCAGTGGGACAGGCCGGACGTATGGCTACACCTTC. Looking up the rest from reference TRBV2 and TRBJ1-2 gives the full variable domain: EPEVTQTPSHQVTQMGQEVILRCVPISNHLYFYWYRQILGQKVEFLVSFYNNEISEKSEIFDDQFSVERPDGSNFTLKIRSTKLEDSAMYFCASSGTGRTYGYTFGSGTRLTVV.

This clonotype appeared many times. V and J are TRBV12-3 or TRBV12-4 and TRBJ2-5; D ambiguous. Trimming stripped 4 bases from V and 1 base from J, with 10 bases between. The CDR3 has 14 amino acids. As DNA, the CDR3 is TGTGCCAGCAGTTCGACGGCAGCCCAAGAGACCCAGTACTTC. Translating it yields CASSSTAAQETQYF.

This clonotype was recorded many times. This chain connects TRBV7-9 to TRBJ1-4, with D hard to call. The germline gives CDR1 SEHNR, CDR2 FQNEAQ (reference sequence). The CDR3 is 12 residues long. V lost 4 bases, J lost 8 bases, and 8 bases lay in between. The CDR3 DNA reads as TGTGCCAGCAGCTATTCGGGGGAAAAACTGTTTTTT. Protein product: CASSYSGEKLFF.

This clonotype came up many times. The chain uses TRBV11-3 and TRBJ2-1; no firm D call. Germline V gene sequence: CDR1 SGHNT, CDR2 YENEEA. Trimming left V 1 base short and J 8 bases short, with 6 bases between. The CDR3 runs 12 residues. The CDR3 DNA is TGTGCCAGCAGCTTAGGGTGGGATGAGCAGTTCTTC. Translating gives CASSLGWDEQFF.

CDR3 region: CSVSGGFSYNEQFF. The DNA of the CDR3 is TGCAGTGTTTCAGGGGGTTTTAGCTACAATGAGCAGTTCTTC. The V gene is TRBV20-1, the J gene TRBJ2-1; 7 nucleotides match TRBD1. The length of the CDR3 is 14 residues. In germline, CDR1 is DFQATT, CDR2 SNEGSKA (reference sequence). The J segment lost 3 bases and the V segment lost 7 bases, leaving 9 bases of the junction unmatched.

This clonotype was detected many times. The rearrangement joins TRBV3-1 to TRBJ2-1; a possible D gene is TRBD2 (5 bases). V lost 2 bases and J 5 bases, leaving 10 bases between the germline ends. This CDR3 has 14 residues. Germline CDR1 is LGHDT and CDR2 is YNNKEL (reference sequence). CDR3: CASSQSGVDNEQFF. The CDR3 region has the DNA TGTGCCAGCAGCCAATCCGGGGTGGACAATGAGCAGTTCTTC.